This passage covers 32 T cell receptor beta chains from one sample sequenced in a study of T cells in Graves' hyperthyroidism and ophthalmopathy. Amplified TCR beta CDR3 regions came from RNA transcripts. The TCR CDR3 was amplified in a first-round RT-PCR using the HTBI primer set. Using its own MiXCR run on the multiplex PCR reads, TCRdb lists one record per CDR3 protein. The table shows roughly 530,000 distinct CDR3 sequences, with roughly 15% occurring only once. The sequenced material came from blood. The receptor source for this set is a woman under 30 with Graves' ophthalmopathy.

The gene calls are TRBV19 and TRBJ2-4; D may be TRBD1 or TRBD2 (7 bases each). The CDR3 runs to 17 residues. V shed 4 bases and J shed 0 bases, with 16 bases lying between them. CDR1 and CDR2 from the germline V gene are LNHDA and SQIVND (reference sequence). DNA for the CDR3: TGTGCCAGTAGTAGCGGGGGACAGAGCGGAGCCAAAAACATTCAGTACTTC. Its translation is CASSSGGQSGAKNIQYF.

This clonotype was recorded many times. The CDR3 spells CASSPESGGGEQFF. Here the CDR3 DNA reads TGTGCCAGCAGTCCCGAATCGGGGGGGGGTGAGCAGTTCTTC. V usage is TRBV3-1 and J usage is TRBJ2-1; 8 bases are a match to TRBD2. CDR3 length: 14 amino acids. J lost 9 bases, V lost 6 bases, and 10 bases had no gene match. From germline, CDR1 is LGHDT and CDR2 YNNKEL (reference sequence).

In its sample, this clonotype was seen many times. The genes are TRBV7-3 and TRBJ2-1, with 7 bases lining up with TRBD2. The CDR3 totals 15 residues. CDR1 is SGHTA, CDR2 FQGTGA, per germline. The trim removed 6 bases at V and 6 bases at J, leaving 11 bases unmatched. Here the CDR3 reads CASRDSGGEGNEQFF. The CDR3 DNA reads TGTGCCAGCAGAGACTCGGGAGGAGAGGGCAATGAGCAGTTCTTC.

This clonotype was observed at least ten times. The V and J genes are TRBV5-1 and TRBJ2-7, with 8 bases matching TRBD1. CDR1 is SGHRS and CDR2 is YFSETQ in the germline V gene. After removal of 0 bases from V and 5 bases from J, the junction contained 4 bases not matched to a gene. This CDR3 has 14 amino acids. Written as DNA, the CDR3 is TGCGCCAGCAGCTTGGGTCAGGGGGCCGACGAGCAGTACTTC. This sequence encodes CASSLGQGADEQYF.

As concerns this clonotype: A junction boundary mismatches the germline segment, possibly from a read error. This chain joins TRBV29-1 and TRBJ2-3; 7 nucleotides match TRBD1. Germline assignment: CDR1 SQVTM and CDR2 ANQGSEA. The CDR3 consists of 18 residues. CDR3 residues: CSVESPHREPKGADKQYF. In DNA, the CDR3 is TGCAGCGTTGAGAGCCCCCACCGGGAACCCAAGGGGGCAGATAAGCAGTATTTT.

CDR3 sequence reads: CASSPSGGAANEQFF. The CDR3 DNA sequence: TGTGCCAGCAGCCCTAGCGGGGGGGCTGCCAATGAGCAGTTCTTC. The chain uses TRBV14 and TRBJ2-1, with 12 bases matching TRBD2. The CDR3 sequence is 15 residues long. Germline V lookup: CDR1 SGHDN, CDR2 FVKESK. Unmatched junction bases numbered 4, after V lost 4 bases and J lost 6 bases. The full variable domain, in which reference TRBV14 and TRBJ2-1 provide the parts outside the CDR3, is EAGVTQFPSHSVIEKGQTVTLRCDPISGHDNLYWYRRVMGKEIKFLLHFVKESKQDESGMPNNRFLAERTGGTYSTLKVQPAELEDSGVYFCASSPSGGAANEQFFGPGTRLTVL.

There are a few counts of this clonotype. CDR3 in DNA: TGCGCCAGCAGCCCAGGTTTACGGAGGACAGGGGAGGGAGAGACCCAGTACTTC. The encoded protein is CASSPGLRRTGEGETQYF. The chain uses TRBV5-1 and TRBJ2-5; 9 bases map to TRBD1. The CDR3 sequence is 18 residues long. The V gene's germline CDR1 is SGHRS and CDR2 YFSETQ. With V trimmed by 4 bases and J by 4 bases, 17 bases remained unmatched.

The chain couples TRBV2 to TRBJ1-2; 11 bases agree with TRBD1. The CDR3 sequence is 16 residues long. After removal of 6 bases from V and 2 bases from J, the junction contained 8 bases not matched to a gene. Germline V gene lookup returns CDR1 SNHLY and CDR2 FYNNEI. CDR3 sequence: CASRARTGGFNYGYTF. The DNA of the CDR3 is TGTGCCAGCAGGGCCCGGACAGGGGGCTTCAACTATGGCTACACCTTC.

This clonotype was counted a few times. The genes are TRBV29-1 and TRBJ1-4, with TRBD1 matching over 10 bases. CDR3 length: 15 residues. Trimming cost V 8 bases and J 5 bases; bases outside gene matches: 11. Per germline, CDR1 SQVTM and CDR2 ANQGSEA. The CDR3 DNA sequence: TGCAGCTCTTCGGGGACAGGGGCACTAAATGAAAAACTGTTTTTT. It yields the protein CSSSGTGALNEKLFF.

This clonotype came up many times. This CDR3 reads CASSPPGHTEAFF. Here the CDR3 DNA reads TGTGCCAGCTCACCACCAGGGCACACTGAAGCTTTCTTT. This chain connects TRBV18 to TRBJ1-1; D is ambiguous. CDR1 and CDR2 (germline): KGHSH, LQKENI. The V end lost 0 bases, the J end lost 3 bases, and 5 bases lay between the germline ends. This CDR3 spans 13 amino acids. Variable domain in full (rest from reference TRBV18 and TRBJ1-1): NAGVMQNPRHLVRRRGQEARLRCSPMKGHSHVYWYRQLPEEGLKFMVYLQKENIIDESGMPKERFSAEFPKEGPSILRIQQVVRGDSAAYFCASSPPGHTEAFFGQGTRLTVV.

At least ten counts were recorded for this clonotype. The chain combines TRBV5-8 with TRBJ1-4; D remains ambiguous. V lost 1 base and J lost 1, with 8 bases in between. Germline CDR1 SGHTS, CDR2 YDEGEE. The CDR3 has 15 residues. The CDR3 nucleotides read TGTGCCAGCAGCTTGTGGGCGGAAACTAATGAAAAACTGTTTTTT. Its translation is CASSLWAETNEKLFF. Together with reference TRBV5-8 and TRBJ1-4, the CDR3 gives the full variable domain: EAGVTQSPTHLIKTRGQQATLRCSPISGHTSVYWYQQALGLGLQFLLWYDEGEERNRGNFPPRFSGRQFPNYSSELNVNALELEDSALYLCASSLWAETNEKLFFGSGTQLSVL.

This clonotype appeared a few times. The V gene is TRBV3-1, the J gene TRBJ2-5; TRBD1 matches 7 bases. Looked up from germline, CDR1 is LGHDT and CDR2 is YNNKEL (reference sequence). J gave up 4 bases and V 4 bases, and 12 bases lay outside the gene matches. The CDR3 totals 16 residues. The DNA for the CDR3 is TGTGCCAGCAGCCGACGAACAGGGGTGACGGGAGAGACCCAGTACTTC. Amino acid sequence: CASSRRTGVTGETQYF.

The chain uses TRBV20-1 and TRBJ1-5; D is uncertain. Trimming stripped 1 base from V and 0 bases from J, with 7 bases between. This CDR3 region has 14 residues. Per the germline V gene, CDR1 is DFQATT and CDR2 is SNEGSKA (reference sequence). This CDR3 is CSARGLYSNQPQHF. The DNA for the CDR3 is TGCAGTGCTAGAGGACTTTATAGCAATCAGCCCCAGCATTTT.

This clonotype has just a few counts. The chain recombines TRBV7-4 with TRBJ2-5; 8 nucleotides match TRBD1. V dropped 6 bases and J dropped 0; count of bases not matched to a gene: 6. The CDR3 covers 15 residues. Germline lookup yields CDR1 SGHVT and CDR2 SQSDAQ. Here the CDR3 reads CASRGAGQDQETQYF. For the CDR3, the DNA is TGTGCCAGCAGAGGTGCGGGACAGGACCAAGAGACCCAGTACTTC.

The V call is TRBV3-1, the J call TRBJ2-1, with 11 bases identical to TRBD2. The CDR3 consists of 15 residues. The V gene's germline CDR1 is LGHDT and CDR2 YNNKEL (reference sequence). V lost 3 bases, J lost 7 bases, and 5 bases stayed unmatched. Here the CDR3 DNA reads TGTGCCAGCAGCCAGGCTAGCGGGAGGAGGAATGAGCAGTTCTTC. Protein product: CASSQASGRRNEQFF.

This clonotype showed up many times. The chain recombines TRBV11-2 with TRBJ2-4; D is perhaps TRBD1 or TRBD2 (6 bases each). Germline assignment: CDR1 SGHAT and CDR2 FQNNGV. Deletions cut 4 bases from V and 6 bases from J, with 19 bases between. The CDR3 loop spans 16 amino acids. CDR3 in DNA: TGTGCCAGCAGCTCCCTGAAGGGGGGAACGCGAAACATTCAGTACTTC. Translated, it gives CASSSLKGGTRNIQYF.

This clonotype appeared many times. The chain couples TRBV5-1 to TRBJ1-5; D is undetermined. Germline V lookup: CDR1 SGHRS, CDR2 YFSETQ. V lost 5 bases, J lost 4 bases, and 10 bases lay in between. This CDR3 has 13 residues. This CDR3 reads CASSSGQNQPQHF. CDR3 coding DNA: TGCGCCAGCAGTTCCGGTCAGAATCAGCCCCAGCATTTT.

This chain connects TRBV4-3 to TRBJ2-1; D ambiguous. The ends were cut back, 0 bases at V and 7 bases at J, with 19 bases in the middle. The CDR3 covers 17 residues. Germline V lookup: CDR1 LGHNA, CDR2 YSLEER. The chain's CDR3 is CASSQDAERLLGNEQFF. CDR3 DNA: TGCGCCAGCAGCCAAGATGCAGAGCGCCTCCTTGGTAATGAGCAGTTCTTC.

This clonotype was observed at least ten times. The genes are TRBV3-1 and TRBJ1-2, with D unresolved. The CDR3 has 15 amino acids. Germline CDR1 and CDR2: LGHDT and YNNKEL (reference sequence). The germline V and J ends were trimmed by 0 bases and 2 bases, with 10 bases remaining between them. The CDR3 DNA sequence: TGTGCCAGCAGCCAAGAAGGGTCAGCCAACTATGGCTACACCTTC. Protein: CASSQEGSANYGYTF.

The chain is built from TRBV19 and TRBJ2-1; TRBD1 might be the D (6 bases). Trimming removed 0 bases at V and 4 bases at J, with 13 bases between. This CDR3 is built from 16 residues. Germline V lookup: CDR1 LNHDA, CDR2 SQIVND (reference sequence). The CDR3 bases are TGTGCCAGTAGTATAGACACAGGGCCGCCATACAATGAGCAGTTCTTC. Its protein product is CASSIDTGPPYNEQFF.

This clonotype was found many times. The chain joins TRBV7-2 to TRBJ2-1; D perhaps matches TRBD2 (5 bases). Germline loops: CDR1 SGHTA, CDR2 FQGNSA. V was trimmed by 5 bases and J by 8 bases, leaving 13 bases between them. The CDR3 has 13 residues. This CDR3 reads CASSPPLEDEQFF. The CDR3 region has the DNA TGTGCCAGCAGCCCCCCCCTGGAGGATGAGCAGTTCTTC.

This clonotype was found many times. This chain links TRBV20-1 with TRBJ1-2; D remains ambiguous. The germline V and J ends were trimmed by 5 bases and 5 bases, with 15 bases remaining between them. The CDR3 is 13 residues long. Germline V gives CDR1 DFQATT, CDR2 SNEGSKA (reference sequence). CDR3 in DNA: TGCAGTGCTCCGATAGGGCGTGAGTATGGCTACACCTTC. Translation gives CSAPIGREYGYTF.

This clonotype showed up many times. This chain joins TRBV7-2 and TRBJ1-1; D is possibly TRBD1 (5 bases). The CDR3 spans 13 residues. Trimming stripped 1 base from V and 4 bases from J, with 7 bases between. Germline V gives CDR1 SGHTA, CDR2 FQGNSA. The CDR3 DNA sequence: TGTGCCAGCAGCTTAGGGGGCGTCACTGAAGCTTTCTTT. As protein: CASSLGGVTEAFF.

This clonotype was detected once. The rearrangement uses TRBV29-1 and TRBJ2-7; D not certain. The CDR3 has 12 residues. Between the trimmed V and J ends, which lost 0 bases and 5 bases, there was a span of 8 bases. CDR1 is SQVTM, CDR2 ANQGSEA, per germline. The CDR3 loop reads CSVEEAVNEQYF. CDR3 bases: TGCAGCGTTGAAGAGGCAGTCAACGAGCAGTACTTC.

This clonotype was detected only a few times. The chain combines TRBV7-3 with TRBJ1-2, with D maybe TRBD1 (5 bases). The germline gives CDR1 SGHTA, CDR2 FQGTGA. Trimming left V 0 bases short and J 5 bases short, with 13 bases between. The CDR3 runs to 15 residues. CDR3 sequence: CASSLTAGSLYGYTF. DNA for the CDR3: TGTGCCAGCAGCTTAACCGCAGGGTCGTTGTATGGCTACACCTTC.

This clonotype appeared many times. V and J are TRBV28 and TRBJ2-1, with a possible D match to TRBD2 (5 bases). The CDR3 has 13 amino acids. V shed 4 bases and J shed 5 bases, with 9 bases lying between them. Germline V gives CDR1 MDHEN, CDR2 SYDVKM. The CDR3 DNA sequence: TGTGCCAGCAGTTCAGGACTGGACAATGAGCAGTTCTTC. Translated: CASSSGLDNEQFF.

At least ten counts were recorded for this clonotype. The CDR3 DNA reads TGTGCCAGCAGCTTAGTCCGCGGTTGGGCCGCTAGCGCTGAAGCTTTCTTT. Encoded protein: CASSLVRGWAASAEAFF. This chain links TRBV7-9 with TRBJ1-1; D not certain. The CDR3 has 17 residues. The V gene's germline CDR1 is SEHNR and CDR2 FQNEAQ (reference sequence). The V end was cut by 1 base, the J end by 6 bases, with 21 bases between.

This clonotype appeared many times. The rearrangement joins TRBV28 to TRBJ1-5; 8 bases align to TRBD1. Germline V gives CDR1 MDHEN, CDR2 SYDVKM. The V segment lost 5 bases and the J segment 5 bases; nucleotides outside the gene matches: 2. The CDR3 totals 13 residues. The CDR3 sequence: CASSVRGHQPQHF. As DNA, the CDR3 is TGTGCCAGCAGTGTCAGGGGGCATCAGCCCCAGCATTTT.

The sample holds many counts of this clonotype. This chain connects TRBV11-2 to TRBJ2-5; 7 bases fit TRBD2. The CDR3 loop spans 14 amino acids. Trimming at V came to 4 bases and at J to 3 bases, leaving 5 bases not matched to a gene. Germline V gene data show CDR1 as SGHAT and CDR2 as FQNNGV. This CDR3 is CASSSLRGEETQYF. CDR3 DNA sequence: TGTGCCAGCAGCTCCCTCCGGGGGGAAGAGACCCAGTACTTC.

In its sample, this clonotype was seen a few times. V is TRBV6-2 or TRBV6-3 and J is TRBJ2-3; no clear D gene. Germline CDR1 is MNHEY and CDR2 is SVGEGT. The CDR3 extends over 17 amino acids. The V end lost 0 bases, the J end lost 0 bases, and 13 bases lay between the germline ends. Written as DNA, the CDR3 is TGTGCCAGCAGTTACTCGCGGAGCGTGGCTAGCACAGATACGCAGTATTTT. Its translation: CASSYSRSVASTDTQYF.

This clonotype was seen a few times. This chain uses TRBV6-1 with TRBJ1-2; D is undetermined. Germline assignment: CDR1 MNHNS and CDR2 SASEGT. Trimming took off 4 bases at V and 5 bases at J, with 8 bases between the two ends. The CDR3 sequence is 12 residues long. DNA of the CDR3: TGTGCCAGCAGTGCGACAAAGTATGGCTACACCTTC. This sequence encodes CASSATKYGYTF.

The chain is built from TRBV6-2 or TRBV6-3 and TRBJ1-2, with unresolved D. With 4 bases removed from V and 8 bases from J, the gap between germline ends came to 8 bases. This CDR3 comprises 11 residues. The germline CDR1 and CDR2 sequences are MNHEY and SVGEGT. The CDR3 nucleotides read TGTGCCAGCAGTTCAGAAGTAGGCTACACCTTC. Its protein product is CASSSEVGYTF.